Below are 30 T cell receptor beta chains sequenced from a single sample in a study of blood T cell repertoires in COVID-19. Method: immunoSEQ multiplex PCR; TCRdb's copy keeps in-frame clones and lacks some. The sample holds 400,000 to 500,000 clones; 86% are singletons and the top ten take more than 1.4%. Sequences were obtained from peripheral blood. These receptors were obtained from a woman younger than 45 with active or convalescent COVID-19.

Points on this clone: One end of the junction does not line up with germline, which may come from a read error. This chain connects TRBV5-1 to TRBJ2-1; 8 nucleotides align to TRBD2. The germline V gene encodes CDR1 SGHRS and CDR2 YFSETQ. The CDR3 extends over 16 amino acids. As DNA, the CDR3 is TGCGCCCGCAGCCTGGCGGGGGCGGGGGGCTACAATGAGCAGTTCTTC. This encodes CARSLAGAGGYNEQFF.

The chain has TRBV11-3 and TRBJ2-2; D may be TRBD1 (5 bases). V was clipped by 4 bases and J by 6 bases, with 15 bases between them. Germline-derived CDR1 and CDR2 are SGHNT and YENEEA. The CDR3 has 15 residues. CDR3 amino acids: CASSSVRGRAGELFF. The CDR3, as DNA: TGTGCCAGCAGCTCCGTAAGGGGTAGAGCCGGGGAGCTGTTTTTT.

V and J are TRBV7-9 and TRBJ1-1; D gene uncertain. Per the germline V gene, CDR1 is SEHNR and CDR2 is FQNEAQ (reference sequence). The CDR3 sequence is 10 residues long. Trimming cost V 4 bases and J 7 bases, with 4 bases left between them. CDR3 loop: CASSSYEAFF. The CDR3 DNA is TGTGCCAGCAGCTCCTATGAAGCTTTCTTT.

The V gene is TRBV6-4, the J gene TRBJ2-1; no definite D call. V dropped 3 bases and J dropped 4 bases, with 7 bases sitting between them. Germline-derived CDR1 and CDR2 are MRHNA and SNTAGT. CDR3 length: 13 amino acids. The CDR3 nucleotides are TGTGCCAGCAGTGAAAACAGTTACAATGAGCAGTTCTTC. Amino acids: CASSENSYNEQFF.

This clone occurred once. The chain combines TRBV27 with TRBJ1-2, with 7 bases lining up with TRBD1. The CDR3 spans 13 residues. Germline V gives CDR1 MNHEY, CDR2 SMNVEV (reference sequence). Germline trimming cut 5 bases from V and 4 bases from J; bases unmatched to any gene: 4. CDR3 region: CASSVTGSYGYTF. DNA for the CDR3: TGTGCCAGCAGTGTGACAGGGTCCTATGGCTACACCTTC.

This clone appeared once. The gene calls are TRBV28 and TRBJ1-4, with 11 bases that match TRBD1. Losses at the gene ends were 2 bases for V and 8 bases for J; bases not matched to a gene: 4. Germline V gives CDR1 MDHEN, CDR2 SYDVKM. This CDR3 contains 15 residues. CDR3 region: CASSLEGQGGEKLFF. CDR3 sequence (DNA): TGTGCCAGCAGTTTAGAGGGACAGGGGGGCGAAAAACTGTTTTTT.

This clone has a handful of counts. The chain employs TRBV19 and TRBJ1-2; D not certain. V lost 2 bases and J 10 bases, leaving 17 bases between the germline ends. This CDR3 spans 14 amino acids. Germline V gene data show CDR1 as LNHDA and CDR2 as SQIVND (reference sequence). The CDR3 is CASSIMAEPTIYTF. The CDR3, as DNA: TGTGCCAGTAGTATAATGGCCGAACCCACGATCTACACCTTC.

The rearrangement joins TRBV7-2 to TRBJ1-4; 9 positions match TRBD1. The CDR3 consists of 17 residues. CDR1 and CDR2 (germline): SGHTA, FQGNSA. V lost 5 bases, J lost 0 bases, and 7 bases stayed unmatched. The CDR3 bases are TGTGCCAGCAGCCCTGGACAGGGGTTTGCAACTAATGAAAAACTGTTTTTT. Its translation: CASSPGQGFATNEKLFF.

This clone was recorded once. The chain's CDR3 is CASSVGWGDSTDTQYF. The CDR3 region has the DNA TGTGCCAGCAGTGTTGGATGGGGGGACTCTACAGATACGCAGTATTTT. The chain joins TRBV25-1 to TRBJ2-3, with D maybe TRBD2 (6 bases). The germline V and J ends were trimmed by 4 bases and 3 bases, with 17 bases remaining between them. The germline gives CDR1 MGHDK, CDR2 SYGVNS. This CDR3 is built from 16 residues.

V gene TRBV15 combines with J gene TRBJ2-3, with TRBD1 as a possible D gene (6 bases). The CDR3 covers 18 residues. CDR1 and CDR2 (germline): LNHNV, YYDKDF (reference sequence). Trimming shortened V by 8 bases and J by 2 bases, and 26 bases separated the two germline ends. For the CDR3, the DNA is TGTGCCACCGCCTTCCTCAACAGGGATTTATTATCCACAGATACGCAGTATTTT. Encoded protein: CATAFLNRDLLSTDTQYF.

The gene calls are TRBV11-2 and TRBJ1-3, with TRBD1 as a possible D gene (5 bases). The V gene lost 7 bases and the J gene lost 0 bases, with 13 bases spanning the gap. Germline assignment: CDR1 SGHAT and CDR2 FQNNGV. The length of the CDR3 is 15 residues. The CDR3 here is CASNFVGGSGNTIYF. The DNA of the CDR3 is TGTGCCAGCAACTTCGTCGGGGGCTCTGGAAACACCATATATTTT. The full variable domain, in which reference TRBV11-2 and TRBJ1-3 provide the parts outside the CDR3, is EAGVAQSPRYKIIEKRQSVAFWCNPISGHATLYWYQQILGQGPKLLIQFQNNGVVDDSQLPKDRFSAERLKGVDSTLKIQPAKLEDSAVYLCASNFVGGSGNTIYFGEGSWLTVV.

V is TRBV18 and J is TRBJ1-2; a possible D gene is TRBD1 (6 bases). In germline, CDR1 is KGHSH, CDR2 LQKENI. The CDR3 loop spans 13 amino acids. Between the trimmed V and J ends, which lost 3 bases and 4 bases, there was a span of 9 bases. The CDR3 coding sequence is TGTGCCAGCTCACCGGACAGTGGCTATGGCTACACCTTC. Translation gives CASSPDSGYGYTF.

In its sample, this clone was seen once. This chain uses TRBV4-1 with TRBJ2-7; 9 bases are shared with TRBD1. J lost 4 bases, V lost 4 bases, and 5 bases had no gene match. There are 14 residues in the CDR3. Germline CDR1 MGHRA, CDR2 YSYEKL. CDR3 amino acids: CASSPGTGSYEQYF. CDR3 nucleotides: TGCGCCAGCAGCCCCGGGACAGGGTCATACGAGCAGTACTTC.

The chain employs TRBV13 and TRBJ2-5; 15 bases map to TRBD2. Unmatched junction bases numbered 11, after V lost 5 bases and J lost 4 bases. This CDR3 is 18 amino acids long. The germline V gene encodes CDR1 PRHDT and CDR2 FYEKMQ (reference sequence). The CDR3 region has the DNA TGTGCCAGCAGCACGCGACGAGGACTAGCGGGAGGGTTAGAGACCCAGTACTTC. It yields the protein CASSTRRGLAGGLETQYF.

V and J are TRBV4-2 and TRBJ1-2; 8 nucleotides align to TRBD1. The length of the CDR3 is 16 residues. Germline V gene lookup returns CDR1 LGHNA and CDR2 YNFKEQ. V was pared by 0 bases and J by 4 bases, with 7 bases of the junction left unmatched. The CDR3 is CASSQDDTGGAYGYTF. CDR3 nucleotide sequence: TGTGCCAGCAGCCAAGACGACACAGGGGGAGCCTATGGCTACACCTTC.

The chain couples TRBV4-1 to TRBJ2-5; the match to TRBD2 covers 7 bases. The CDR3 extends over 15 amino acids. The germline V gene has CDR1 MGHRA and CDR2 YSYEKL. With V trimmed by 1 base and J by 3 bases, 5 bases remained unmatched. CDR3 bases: TGCGCCAGCAGCCAAGTAGCGGGCCCAGAAGAGACCCAGTACTTC. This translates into CASSQVAGPEETQYF.

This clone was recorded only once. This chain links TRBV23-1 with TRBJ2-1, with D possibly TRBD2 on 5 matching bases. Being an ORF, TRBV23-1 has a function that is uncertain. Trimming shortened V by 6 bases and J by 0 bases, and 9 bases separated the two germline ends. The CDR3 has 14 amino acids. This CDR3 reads CASSNGNSYNEQFF. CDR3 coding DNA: TGCGCCAGCAGCAACGGGAACTCCTACAATGAGCAGTTCTTC.

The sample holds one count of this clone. The CDR3 nucleotides read TGTGCCAGCAGCTTCGAGGGATATGGCTACACCTTC. This translates into CASSFEGYGYTF. The chain recombines TRBV5-6 with TRBJ1-2; D is unresolved. The CDR3 contains 12 residues. Germline loops: CDR1 SGHDT, CDR2 YYEEEE. Trimming left V 2 bases short and J 5 bases short, with 7 bases between.

CDR3 region: CASSFSRVSTGLNSPLHF. In DNA, the CDR3 is TGTGCCAGCAGTTTTAGCCGCGTTTCGACAGGCTTGAATTCACCCCTCCACTTT. The genes are TRBV27 and TRBJ1-6, with a possible D match to TRBD1 (6 bases). CDR3 length equals 18 residues. Looked up from germline, CDR1 is MNHEY and CDR2 is SMNVEV (reference sequence). Trimming stripped 3 bases from V and 7 bases from J, with 22 bases between.

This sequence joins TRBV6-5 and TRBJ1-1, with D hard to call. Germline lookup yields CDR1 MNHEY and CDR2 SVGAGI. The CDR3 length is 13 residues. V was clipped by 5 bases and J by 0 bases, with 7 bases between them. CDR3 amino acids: CASSPSMNTEAFF. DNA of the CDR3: TGTGCCAGCAGTCCGAGCATGAACACTGAAGCTTTCTTT.

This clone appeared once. This CDR3 is CASSYESQTMNTEAFF. The DNA for the CDR3 is TGTGCCAGCAGTTACGAGTCGCAGACTATGAACACTGAAGCTTTCTTT. The chain joins TRBV6-5 to TRBJ1-1; D remains ambiguous. Germline V gives CDR1 MNHEY, CDR2 SVGAGI. The CDR3 has 16 residues. Trimming left V 2 bases short and J 0 bases short, with 13 bases between.

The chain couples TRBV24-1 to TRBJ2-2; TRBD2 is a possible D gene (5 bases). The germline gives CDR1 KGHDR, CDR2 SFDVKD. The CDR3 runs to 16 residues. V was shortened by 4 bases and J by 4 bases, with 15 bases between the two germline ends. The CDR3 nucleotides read TGTGCCACCAGTGACCCCGCAGGAGGTAGCACCGGGGAGCTGTTTTTT. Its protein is CATSDPAGGSTGELFF.

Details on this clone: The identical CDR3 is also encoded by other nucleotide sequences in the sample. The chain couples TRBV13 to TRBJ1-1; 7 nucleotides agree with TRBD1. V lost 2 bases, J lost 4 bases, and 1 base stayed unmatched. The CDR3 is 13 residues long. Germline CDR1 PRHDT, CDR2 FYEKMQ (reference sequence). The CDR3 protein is CASSLQGGTEAFF. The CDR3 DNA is TGTGCCAGCAGCTTACAGGGGGGCACTGAAGCTTTCTTT.

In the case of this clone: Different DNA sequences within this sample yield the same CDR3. The CDR3 region has the DNA TGTGCCAGCTCACTCCTTAGCACAGATACGCAGTATTTT. Amino acids: CASSLLSTDTQYF. This chain joins TRBV18 and TRBJ2-3; no firm D call. The CDR3 length is 13 residues. The V and J ends lost 4 bases and 0 bases respectively, with 5 bases between them. Germline CDR1 KGHSH, CDR2 LQKENI.

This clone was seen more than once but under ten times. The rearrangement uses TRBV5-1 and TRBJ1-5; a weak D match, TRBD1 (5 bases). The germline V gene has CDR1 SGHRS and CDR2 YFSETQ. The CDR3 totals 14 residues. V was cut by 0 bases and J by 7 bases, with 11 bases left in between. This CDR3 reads CASSLGQGSQPQHF. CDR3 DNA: TGCGCCAGCAGCTTGGGTCAGGGCAGCCAGCCCCAGCATTTT.

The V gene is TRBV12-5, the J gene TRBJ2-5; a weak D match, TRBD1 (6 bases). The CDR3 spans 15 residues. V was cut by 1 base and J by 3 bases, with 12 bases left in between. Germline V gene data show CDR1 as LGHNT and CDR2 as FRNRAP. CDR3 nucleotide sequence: TGTGCTAGTGGTTTGGGCTCGGGACACAAAGAGACCCAGTACTTC. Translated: CASGLGSGHKETQYF.

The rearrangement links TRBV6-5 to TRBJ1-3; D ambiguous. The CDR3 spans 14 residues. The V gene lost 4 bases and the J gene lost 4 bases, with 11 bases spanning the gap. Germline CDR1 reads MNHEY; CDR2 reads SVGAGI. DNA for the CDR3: TGTGCCAGCAGTTTTACGCAGTCGGGAAACACCATATATTTT. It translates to CASSFTQSGNTIYF.

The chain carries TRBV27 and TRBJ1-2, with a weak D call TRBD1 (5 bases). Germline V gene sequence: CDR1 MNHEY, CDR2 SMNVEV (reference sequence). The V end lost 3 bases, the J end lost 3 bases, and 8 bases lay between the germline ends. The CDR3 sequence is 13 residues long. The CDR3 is CASSFGADYGYTF. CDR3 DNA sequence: TGTGCCAGCAGTTTTGGGGCGGACTATGGCTACACCTTC.

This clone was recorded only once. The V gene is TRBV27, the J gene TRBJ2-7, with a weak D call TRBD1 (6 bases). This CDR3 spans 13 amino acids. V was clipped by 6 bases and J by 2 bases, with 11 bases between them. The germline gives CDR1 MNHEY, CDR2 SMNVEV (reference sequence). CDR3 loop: CASSLGQPYEQYF. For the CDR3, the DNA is TGTGCCAGCAGCCTAGGACAGCCCTACGAGCAGTACTTC.

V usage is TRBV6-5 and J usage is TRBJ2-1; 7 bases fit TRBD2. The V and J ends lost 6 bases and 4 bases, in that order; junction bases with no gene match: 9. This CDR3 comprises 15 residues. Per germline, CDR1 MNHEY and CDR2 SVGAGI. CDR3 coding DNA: TGTGCCAGCAGGCCCGGGACTACCGTATACAATGAGCAGTTCTTC. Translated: CASRPGTTVYNEQFF.